The entry below gives a single T cell receptor (beta chain) sequence along with its context. Its antigen remains unidentified. The PCR made use of 60 Vbeta and 13 Jbeta primers. Repertoires were generated with immunoSEQ multiplex PCR, while TCRdb's copy carries only in-frame clones and drops some. This sample has approximately 190,000 clones, with roughly 80% found just once. The CDR3 is 13 residues long. The V gene's germline CDR1 is SGHRS and CDR2 YFSETQ. V lost 0 bases to trimming and J lost 4 bases, with 5 bases between them. The data originate from a study of cytomegalovirus exposure and HLA in healthy donors. Study summary: Earlier findings included about 120 million unique TCR beta sequences obtained from 180 million or so T cells. In an early release, HLA-typed donors contributed about 80 million unique TCR sequences. Study-wide results and limits: Associated with cytomegalovirus, according to the listing, were 164 TCR beta chains. Exclusion applied to some V segments, including TRBV6-2 and TRBV6-3, as they were indistinguishable.

The receptor was isolated from a man aged 45-65 years in good health and CMV-seronegative. The rearrangement joins TRBV5-1 to TRBJ1-5, with no clear D. The sample consisted of PBMCs. The CDR3 DNA reads TGCGCCAGCAGCTTGGGCAGGAATCAGCCCCAGCATTTT. This sequence encodes CASSLGRNQPQHF.